The 17 T cell receptor beta chains presented below share a single source sample, sequenced in a study of blood T cell repertoires in COVID-19. Clones were sequenced by immunoSEQ multiplex PCR, and TCRdb holds only the in-frame ones, with some missing. The table shows around 240,000 clones, with over 75% occurring only once. The specimen was PBMCs or T cells enriched from blood (not recorded which). The receptors were gathered from a woman aged 50 to 60 who had recovered from COVID-19.

This chain uses TRBV27 with TRBJ2-1, with 7 bases lining up with TRBD2. The CDR3 is 15 residues long. Germline V lookup: CDR1 MNHEY, CDR2 SMNVEV (reference sequence). The V and J ends lost 2 bases and 6 bases, in that order; junction bases with no gene match: 7. CDR3 in amino acids: CASSLAGVRGNEQFF. CDR3 DNA: TGTGCCAGCAGTTTAGCGGGAGTCCGGGGCAATGAGCAGTTCTTC.

The chain uses TRBV10-3 and TRBJ2-7, with D possibly TRBD1 on 6 matching bases. Between the trimmed V and J ends, which lost 6 bases and 3 bases, there was a span of 12 bases. This CDR3 is built from 13 residues. Per the germline V gene, CDR1 is ENHRY and CDR2 is SYGVKD. The CDR3 DNA reads as TGTGCCATCAGGGCACTACAGGGCTACGAGCAGTACTTC. Translated, it gives CAIRALQGYEQYF.

The CDR3 sequence: CASSTTGGSYNEQFF. The CDR3 coding sequence is TGCGCCAGCAGCACTACAGGGGGGTCCTACAATGAGCAGTTCTTC. V is TRBV5-1 and J is TRBJ2-1; 8 positions match TRBD1. V lost 4 bases, J lost 1 base, and 4 bases stayed unmatched. CDR3 length equals 15 residues. The germline gives CDR1 SGHRS, CDR2 YFSETQ. The variable domain in full, with the rest retrieved from reference TRBV5-1 and TRBJ2-1, is KAGVTQTPRYLIKTRGQQVTLSCSPISGHRSVSWYQQTPGQGLQFLFEYFSETQRNKGNFPGRFSGRQFSNSRSEMNVSTLELGDSALYLCASSTTGGSYNEQFFGPGTRLTVL.

The chain links TRBV2 to TRBJ2-7; TRBD2 agrees at 13 bases. With 4 bases clipped from V and 2 bases from J, the junction kept 11 bases outside the gene matches. Germline CDR1 is SNHLY and CDR2 is FYNNEI. This CDR3 has 18 amino acids. The DNA of the CDR3 is TGTGCCAGCAGTGTAGGAGGGACTAGCGGGATATTCACCTACGAGCAGTACTTC. Residues: CASSVGGTSGIFTYEQYF.

This clone is a singleton in its sample. V is TRBV19 and J is TRBJ1-6, with 12 bases fitting TRBD1. Germline V CDR1 and CDR2: LNHDA, SQIVND (reference sequence). This CDR3 comprises 17 residues. V shed 4 bases and J 9 bases; nucleotides not matched to a gene: 10. In DNA, the CDR3 is TGTGCCAGTAGTACCCGGGACAGGGGGCTTTTTGGTTCACCCCTCCACTTT. Amino acids: CASSTRDRGLFGSPLHF. Complete variable domain (other parts from reference TRBV19 and TRBJ1-6): DGGITQSPKYLFRKEGQNVTLSCEQNLNHDAMYWYRQDPGQGLRLIYYSQIVNDFQKGDIAEGYSVSREKKESFPLTVTSAQKNPTAFYLCASSTRDRGLFGSPLHFGNGTRLTVT.

The CDR3 nucleotides read TGTGCCAGCAGCCAAAACTCCGGGTACTACGAGCAGTACTTC. This sequence encodes CASSQNSGYYEQYF. The V gene is TRBV3-1 (or the pseudogene TRBV3-2), the J gene TRBJ2-7; D is uncertain. The CDR3 is 14 residues long. Between the trimmed V and J ends, which lost 2 bases and 3 bases, there was a span of 11 bases. From germline, CDR1 is LGHDT and CDR2 YNNKEL (reference sequence).

The chain uses TRBV10-1 and TRBJ2-1; maybe TRBD1 (6 bases). V dropped 5 bases and J dropped 8 bases, with 13 bases sitting between them. Germline CDR1 reads WNHNN; CDR2 reads SYGVQD (reference sequence). This CDR3 has 13 residues. CDR3 sequence: CASSSYRVDEQFF. CDR3 in DNA: TGCGCCAGCAGTAGCTACAGGGTCGATGAGCAGTTCTTC.

This CDR3 is CAISGAVRTGAISYEQYF. CDR3 in DNA: TGTGCCATCAGTGGGGCAGTTCGGACAGGGGCCATCTCCTACGAGCAGTACTTC. The chain recombines TRBV10-3 with TRBJ2-7; 9 bases fit TRBD1. CDR1 ENHRY and CDR2 SYGVKD come from the germline V gene. V trimming: 4 bases; J trimming: 0 bases; junction bases outside the gene matches: 13. This CDR3 has 18 residues.

The rearrangement uses TRBV27 and TRBJ1-1; TRBD1 aligns across 7 bases. V was clipped by 6 bases and J by 0 bases; unmatched bases: 10. Germline CDR1 is MNHEY and CDR2 is SMNVEV (reference sequence). The CDR3 is 16 amino acids. The CDR3 sequence: CASSRRGQLMNTEAFF. The CDR3 DNA sequence: TGTGCCAGCAGCCGGAGGGGGCAGCTGATGAACACTGAAGCTTTCTTT.

Comments on this clone: One end of the junction fails to match germline, which may point to a read error. The chain is built from TRBV7-7 and TRBJ2-3; 11 bases match TRBD1. This CDR3 contains 16 residues. Per germline, CDR1 SSHAT and CDR2 FNYEAQ (reference sequence). CDR3 in DNA: TGTGCTAGCAGCTTAGGGACAGGGGGAAACGCAGATACGCAGTATTTT. This codes for CASSLGTGGNADTQYF. The full variable domain, rest sourced from reference TRBV7-7 and TRBJ2-3, is GAGVSQSPRYKVTKRGQDVTLRCDPISSHATLYWYQQALGQGPEFLTYFNYEAQPDKSGLPSDRFSAERPEGSISTLTIQRTEQRDSAMYRCASSLGTGGNADTQYFGPGTRLTVL.

The CDR3: CASTPAPGTGGFGTQYF. In DNA form, the CDR3 reads TGTGCCAGCACCCCCGCTCCAGGGACAGGGGGCTTCGGTACGCAGTATTTT. The J gene is TRBJ2-3, the V gene TRBV28; 12 positions agree with TRBD1. The CDR3 loop spans 17 amino acids. Germline lookup yields CDR1 MDHEN and CDR2 SYDVKM. The junction had 16 bases not matched to a gene; V was cut back by 7 bases and J by 8 bases.

The chain recombines TRBV2 with TRBJ2-7; the match to TRBD2 covers 13 bases. In germline, CDR1 is SNHLY, CDR2 FYNNEI. This CDR3 comprises 15 residues. Germline trimming cut 4 bases from V and 9 bases from J; bases unmatched to any gene: 9. CDR3 bases: TGTGCCAGCAGTGCCACTAGCGGGGGGGGATTAGTGCAGTACTTC. It yields the protein CASSATSGGGLVQYF.

This clone was seen just once. This chain joins TRBV12-5 and TRBJ1-1; D is unclear. This CDR3 has 15 residues. Trimming removed 0 bases from V and 1 base from J, with 9 bases in between. The V gene's germline CDR1 is LGHNT and CDR2 FRNRAP. The DNA of the CDR3 is TGTGCTAGTGGTTTGGTAATCACGGGGAACACTGAAGCTTTCTTT. This translates into CASGLVITGNTEAFF.

This clone was picked up a small number of times. The rearrangement links TRBV6-5 to TRBJ1-5; D ambiguous. This CDR3 is built from 14 residues. Germline lookup yields CDR1 MNHEY and CDR2 SVGAGI. V lost 5 bases and J lost 7, with 15 bases in between. The CDR3 loop reads CASSPLGISQPQHF. CDR3 in DNA: TGTGCCAGCAGTCCTTTAGGAATTAGCCAGCCCCAGCATTTT.

This rearrangement joins TRBV9 to TRBJ1-6, with TRBD1 matching over 12 bases. V dropped 4 bases and J dropped 9; count of bases not matched to a gene: 8. The germline CDR1 and CDR2 sequences are SGDLS and YYNGEE. The length of the CDR3 is 16 residues. CDR3 sequence reads: CASSLPGTGGSSPLHF. In DNA, the CDR3 is TGTGCCAGCAGCCTACCAGGGACAGGGGGCTCTTCACCCCTCCACTTT.

This clone was detected once. The chain combines TRBV4-2 with TRBJ2-1, with 11 bases fitting TRBD2. The CDR3 extends over 16 amino acids. Germline CDR1 reads LGHNA; CDR2 reads YNFKEQ. V shed 4 bases and J 7 bases; nucleotides not matched to a gene: 9. The CDR3 sequence is CASSLDPGLAVNEQFF. For the CDR3, the DNA is TGTGCCAGCAGCCTCGACCCGGGACTAGCGGTGAATGAGCAGTTCTTC.

The chain carries TRBV13 and TRBJ2-7; 9 bases match TRBD2. V lost 0 bases and J lost 0; bases outside the gene matches: 3. The CDR3 runs 16 residues. The germline gives CDR1 PRHDT, CDR2 FYEKMQ (reference sequence). CDR3 region: CASSLGVAGASYEQYF. DNA for the CDR3: TGTGCCAGCAGCTTAGGGGTAGCGGGAGCCTCCTACGAGCAGTACTTC.